This T cell receptor (beta chain) is drawn from a study of cytomegalovirus exposure and HLA in healthy donors. In the study overall: In an earlier analysis, 90 million to 120 million unique TCR beta sequences were found from some 180 million T cells.

The CDR3 totals 16 residues. Primers included in the PCR were 60 Vbeta and 13 Jbeta primers. Clones were read by immunoSEQ multiplex PCR, and TCRdb kept only the in-frame ones, dropping some. The table has over 150,000 clones, 68% seen once. The receptor was isolated from a woman aged 40 to 50 in good health and CMV-seropositive. The chain recombines TRBV21-1 with TRBJ1-5; whether TRBD1, the table's D call, matches the DNA was not checked. TRBV21-1 is shown as a pseudogene. Sequenced input: PBMCs. CDR3: CASSKVRGQVNQPQHF. The CDR3 region has the DNA TGTGCCAGCAGCAAAGTTAGGGGACAGGTGAATCAGCCCCAGCATTTT.